The 12 T cell receptor beta chains listed next were all sequenced from one sample in a study of CD8 T cells in Susac syndrome. RNA was extracted with the RNeasy kit, and a quantity of roughly 0.5 to 1 ug was reverse transcribed using random hexamers. Using its own MiXCR run on the immunoSEQ multiplex PCR reads, TCRdb lists one record per CDR3 protein. The sample includes hundreds of thousands of distinct CDR3 sequences, 93% of them seen just once. Input material: CD4+ T cells from PBMCs. Source of these receptors: a human donor with multiple sclerosis.

The gene calls are TRBV6-6 and TRBJ2-7, with D perhaps matching TRBD1 (6 bases). The CDR3 is 14 residues long. Germline V gene sequence: CDR1 MNHNY, CDR2 SVGAGI (reference sequence). Between the trimmed V and J ends, which lost 6 bases and 4 bases, there was a span of 16 bases. The CDR3 nucleotides read TGTGCCAGCAGCCGAGGACAGCCGGAATACGAGCAGTACGTC. Translated, it gives CASSRGQPEYEQYV.

The chain is built from TRBV12-3 or TRBV12-4 and TRBJ1-1; perhaps TRBD1 as D (6 bases). This CDR3 comprises 12 residues. Trimming stripped 5 bases from V and 11 bases from J, with 15 bases between. CDR3 nucleotides: TGTGCCAGCAGTCCCACAGGGAGTGCGGCTTTCTTT. The encoded protein is CASSPTGSAAFF.

The chain is built from TRBV18 and TRBJ1-2, with D unresolved. The CDR3 contains 14 residues. The germline gives CDR1 KGHSH, CDR2 LQKENI. Trimming left V 2 bases short and J 4 bases short, with 11 bases between. The CDR3 region is CASSPKGLLYGYTF. As DNA, the CDR3 is TGTGCCAGCTCACCAAAGGGCTTACTCTATGGCTACACCTTC.

The chain employs TRBV9 and TRBJ2-7; 13 nucleotides line up with TRBD2. V was pared by 4 bases and J by 2 bases, with 12 bases of the junction left unmatched. The germline V gene encodes CDR1 SGDLS and CDR2 YYNGEE. CDR3 length: 18 amino acids. CDR3 in amino acids: CASSPQGLAGRGAYEQYV. The CDR3 nucleotides are TGTGCCAGCAGCCCCCAGGGACTAGCGGGAAGGGGGGCCTACGAGCAGTACGTC.

CDR3 sequence: CSASRDRGGLEEKLFF. The CDR3 nucleotides read TGCAGTGCTAGCCGGGACAGGGGAGGCTTGGAGGAAAAACTGTTTTTT. This sequence joins TRBV20-1 and TRBJ1-4; 10 bases align to TRBD1. There are 16 residues in the CDR3. The germline CDR1 and CDR2 sequences are DFQATT and SNEGSKA (reference sequence). V gave up 3 bases and J gave up 8 bases; unmatched junction bases: 12.

The chain employs TRBV10-3 and TRBJ2-5, with D possibly being TRBD1 (5 bases). Germline lookup yields CDR1 ENHRY and CDR2 SYGVKD. This CDR3 is built from 14 residues. Trimming pared 4 bases from V and 2 bases from J, leaving 11 bases between. CDR3 region: CAISGATVQETQYF. CDR3 sequence (DNA): TGTGCCATCAGTGGGGCGACAGTACAAGAGACCCAGTACTTC.

J is TRBJ2-5 and V is TRBV20-1; 8 positions match TRBD2. With V trimmed by 4 bases and J by 1 base, 2 bases remained unmatched. This CDR3 region has 13 residues. Per the germline V gene, CDR1 is DFQATT and CDR2 is SNEGSKA (reference sequence). DNA for the CDR3: TGCAGTGCTATAGGGACTAGCCAAGAGACCCAGTACTTC. Amino acids: CSAIGTSQETQYF.

V and J are TRBV7-2 and TRBJ2-2, with a weak D call TRBD2 (5 bases). The CDR3 is 16 amino acids. CDR1 is SGHTA and CDR2 is FQGNSA in the germline V gene. The V end lost 5 bases, the J end lost 2 bases, and 15 bases lay between the germline ends. CDR3 DNA: TGTGCCAGCAGCCGTTCGCCCGGGATAAACACCGGGGAGCTGTTTTTT. Translation: CASSRSPGINTGELFF.

This sequence joins TRBV5-1 and TRBJ1-4; D is unresolved. This CDR3 region has 15 residues. The germline V gene has CDR1 SGHRS and CDR2 YFSETQ. Between the trimmed V and J ends, which lost 3 bases and 7 bases, there was a span of 16 bases. CDR3: CASSSATRRGEKLFF. The DNA for the CDR3 is TGCGCCAGCAGCTCAGCGACACGCCGCGGTGAAAAACTGTTTTTT.

This chain joins TRBV24-1 and TRBJ2-3; D might be TRBD1 (6 bases). This CDR3 has 11 amino acids. The V and J ends lost 10 bases and 6 bases respectively, with 10 bases between them. The germline V gene has CDR1 KGHDR and CDR2 SFDVKD. CDR3 sequence (DNA): TGTGCCACGACACAGGGTGATACGCAGTATTTT. Its translation: CATTQGDTQYF.

J is TRBJ1-4 and V is TRBV19, with D perhaps TRBD1 (6 bases). The germline V gene encodes CDR1 LNHDA and CDR2 SQIVND (reference sequence). V shed 4 bases and J shed 3 bases, with 15 bases lying between them. The CDR3 loop spans 16 amino acids. CDR3 DNA: TGTGCCAGTAGTAACCCCCGGGGGGCGTCTAATGAAAAACTGTTTTTT. It translates to CASSNPRGASNEKLFF.

The V call is TRBV12-3 or TRBV12-4, the J call TRBJ1-4; 8 bases match TRBD1. CDR3 length: 13 amino acids. With V trimmed by 5 bases and J by 8 bases, 4 bases remained unmatched. The CDR3 region has the DNA TGTGCCAGCAGTCAGGGGGCGCGGGAAAAACTGTTTTTT. This sequence encodes CASSQGAREKLFF.